One TCR beta chain is described in this entry. This entry is derived from a study of chemoradiotherapy in HPV16-positive cancers. Study-level information: Candidate HPV-specific T-cell clones and common TCR motifs came from functional assays in two HPV16-positive patients.

Sequencing was performed with immunoSEQ multiplex PCR; in TCRdb, only in-frame clones are kept and a portion is missing. This sample yields about 29,000 clones, of which roughly nine tenths are seen a single time; roughly a fifth belongs to the top ten. CDR1 and CDR2 (germline): SGHVS, FNYEAQ. The trim removed 5 bases at V and 4 bases at J, leaving 9 bases unmatched. The CDR3 runs 15 residues. The origin of this receptor is a human donor with HPV-associated anogenital cancer. The sample here was blood, taken from a patient who underwent chemoradiotherapy. The V and J genes are TRBV7-6 and TRBJ1-2, with TRBD1 identical over 8 bases. CDR3 DNA sequence: TGTGCCAGCAGCCTCGAACTGACAGGGGTCTATGGCTACACCTTC. As protein: CASSLELTGVYGYTF. Based on the CDR3 plus reference TRBV7-6 and TRBJ1-2, the full variable domain is GAGVSQSPRYKVTKRGQDVALRCDPISGHVSLYWYRQALGQGPEFLTYFNYEAQQDKSGLPNDRFSAERPEGSISTLTIQRTEQRDSAMYRCASSLELTGVYGYTFGSGTRLTVV.